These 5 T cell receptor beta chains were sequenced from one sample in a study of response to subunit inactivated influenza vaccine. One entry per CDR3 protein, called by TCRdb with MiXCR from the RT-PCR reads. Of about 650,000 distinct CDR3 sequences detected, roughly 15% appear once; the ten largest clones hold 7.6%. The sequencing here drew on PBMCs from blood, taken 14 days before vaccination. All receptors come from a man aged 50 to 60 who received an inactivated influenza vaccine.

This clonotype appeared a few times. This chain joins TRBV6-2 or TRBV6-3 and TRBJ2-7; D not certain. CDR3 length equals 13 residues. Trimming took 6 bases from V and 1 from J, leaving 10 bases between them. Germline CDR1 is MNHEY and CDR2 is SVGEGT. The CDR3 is CASRKPPSYEQYF. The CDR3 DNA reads TGTGCCAGCAGAAAGCCGCCGTCCTACGAGCAGTACTTC.

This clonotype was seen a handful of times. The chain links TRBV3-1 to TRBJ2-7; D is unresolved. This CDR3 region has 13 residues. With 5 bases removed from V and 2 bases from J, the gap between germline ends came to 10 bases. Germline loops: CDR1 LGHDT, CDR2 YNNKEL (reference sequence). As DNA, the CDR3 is TGTGCCAGCAGCATTGGCAGAGCCTACGAGCAGTACTTC. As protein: CASSIGRAYEQYF.

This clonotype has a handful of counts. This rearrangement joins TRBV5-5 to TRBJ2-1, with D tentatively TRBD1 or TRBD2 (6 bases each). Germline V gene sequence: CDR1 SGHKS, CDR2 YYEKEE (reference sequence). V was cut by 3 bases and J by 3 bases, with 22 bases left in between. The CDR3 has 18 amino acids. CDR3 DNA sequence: TGTGCCAGCAGCTCTGAAGGGGGGTCGGCGCTCCTCTACAATGAGCAGTTCTTC. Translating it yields CASSSEGGSALLYNEQFF.

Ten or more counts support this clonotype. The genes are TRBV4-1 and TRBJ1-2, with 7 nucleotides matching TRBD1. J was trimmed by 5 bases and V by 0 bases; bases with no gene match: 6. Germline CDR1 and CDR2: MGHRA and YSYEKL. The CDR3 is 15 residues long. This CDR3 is CASSQDRGGAYGYTF. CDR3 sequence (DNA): TGCGCCAGCAGCCAAGATAGAGGGGGCGCTTATGGCTACACCTTC.

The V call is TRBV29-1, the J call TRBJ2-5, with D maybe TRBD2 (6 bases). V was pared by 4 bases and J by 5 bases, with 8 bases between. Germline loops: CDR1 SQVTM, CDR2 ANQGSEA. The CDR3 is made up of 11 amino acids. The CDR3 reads CSVAGRETQYF. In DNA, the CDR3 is TGCAGCGTTGCAGGGAGGGAGACCCAGTACTTC.